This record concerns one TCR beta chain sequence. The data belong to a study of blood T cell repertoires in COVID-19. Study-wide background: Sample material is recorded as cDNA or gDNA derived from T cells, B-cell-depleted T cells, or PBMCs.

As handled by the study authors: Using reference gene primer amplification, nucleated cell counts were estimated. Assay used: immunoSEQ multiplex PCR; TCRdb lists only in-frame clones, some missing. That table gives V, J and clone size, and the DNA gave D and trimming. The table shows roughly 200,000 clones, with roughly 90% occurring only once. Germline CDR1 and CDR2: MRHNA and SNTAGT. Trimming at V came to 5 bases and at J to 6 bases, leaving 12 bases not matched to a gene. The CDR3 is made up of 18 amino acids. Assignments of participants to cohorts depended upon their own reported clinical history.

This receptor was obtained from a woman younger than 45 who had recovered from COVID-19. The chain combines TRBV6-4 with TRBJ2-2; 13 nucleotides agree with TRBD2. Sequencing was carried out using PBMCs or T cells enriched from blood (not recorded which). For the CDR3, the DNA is TGTGCCAGCAGTCTCGGGACTAGCGGGACAAGGGACTCCGGGGAGCTGTTTTTT. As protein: CASSLGTSGTRDSGELFF.